This TCR beta chain originates from a study of cytomegalovirus exposure and HLA in healthy donors. The PCR was carried out with 60 Vbeta primers and 13 Jbeta primers. Generated by immunoSEQ multiplex PCR, the TCRdb table keeps only in-frame clones and is missing some. The data contain about 160,000 clones, roughly 80% of them singletons. In germline, CDR1 is SGHTA, CDR2 FQGNSA. This CDR3 contains 13 residues. The junction had 3 bases not matched to a gene; V was cut back by 6 bases and J by 3 bases. Input material: PBMCs. The source of this sequence is a woman under 30 in good health and CMV-seronegative. The genes are TRBV7-2 and TRBJ2-5, with 8 bases that match TRBD1. The CDR3 spells CASRRTGKETQYF. For the CDR3, the DNA is TGTGCCAGCAGACGGACAGGGAAAGAGACCCAGTACTTC.